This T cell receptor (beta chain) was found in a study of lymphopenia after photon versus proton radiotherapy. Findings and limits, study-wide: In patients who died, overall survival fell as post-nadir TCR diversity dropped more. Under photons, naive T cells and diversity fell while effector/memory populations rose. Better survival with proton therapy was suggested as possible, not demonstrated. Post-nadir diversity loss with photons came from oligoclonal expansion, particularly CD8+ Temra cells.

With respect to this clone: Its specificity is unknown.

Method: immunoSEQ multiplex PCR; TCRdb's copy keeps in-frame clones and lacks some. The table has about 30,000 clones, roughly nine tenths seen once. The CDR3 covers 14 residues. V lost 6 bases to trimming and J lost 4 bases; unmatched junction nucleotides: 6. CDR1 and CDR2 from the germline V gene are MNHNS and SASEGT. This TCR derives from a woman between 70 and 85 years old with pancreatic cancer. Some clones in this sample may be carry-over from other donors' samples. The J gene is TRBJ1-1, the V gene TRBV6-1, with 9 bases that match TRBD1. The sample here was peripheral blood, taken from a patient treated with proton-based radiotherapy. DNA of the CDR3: TGTGCCAGCAGACAGGGGGCGACGGGCACTGAAGCTTTCTTT. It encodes CASRQGATGTEAFF.